The 5 T cell receptor beta chains presented below share a single source sample, sequenced in a study of blood T cell repertoires in COVID-19. The assay was immunoSEQ multiplex PCR, and TCRdb's table has in-frame clones only and misses some. The sample yields about 220,000 clones, roughly 85% seen once. The material sequenced was peripheral blood. The receptors come from a woman in her 70s with COVID-19, enrolled during active disease.

This clone was seen only once. The chain couples TRBV6-1 to TRBJ1-1; TRBD1 aligns across 8 bases. The CDR3 loop spans 17 amino acids. Germline V gene sequence: CDR1 MNHNS, CDR2 SASEGT. V trimming: 4 bases; J trimming: 0 bases; junction bases outside the gene matches: 10. The CDR3 here is CASSVAGTGSLNTEAFF. The CDR3 DNA sequence: TGTGCCAGCAGTGTGGCCGGGACAGGATCCCTGAACACTGAAGCTTTCTTT.

Remarks on this clone: Other DNA sequences in this specimen translate into the identical CDR3. CDR3 bases: TGTGCCAGCAGCTTATCCCAGGGGCCCTATGGCTACACCTTC. Translated: CASSLSQGPYGYTF. The chain couples TRBV7-2 to TRBJ1-2, with D possibly matching TRBD1 (6 bases). The CDR3 totals 14 residues. From germline, CDR1 is SGHTA and CDR2 FQGNSA. V lost 2 bases, J lost 4 bases, and 11 bases lay in between.

The gene calls are TRBV7-8 and TRBJ2-5; TRBD1 aligns across 7 bases. The CDR3 runs to 15 residues. V shed 3 bases, J shed 5 bases, and the junction held 9 bases outside the gene matches. CDR1 is SGHVS and CDR2 is FQNEAQ in the germline V gene. The CDR3 protein is CASSFDDGQVETQYF. The CDR3 DNA sequence: TGTGCCAGCAGCTTCGACGATGGACAGGTGGAGACCCAGTACTTC.

The chain employs TRBV7-3 and TRBJ2-1; D is unclear. V was clipped by 1 base and J by 8 bases, with 9 bases between them. CDR1 is SGHTA, CDR2 FQGTGA, per germline. This CDR3 comprises 13 residues. CDR3 sequence reads: CASSLNEAYEQFF. DNA of the CDR3: TGTGCCAGCAGCTTAAATGAAGCCTATGAGCAGTTCTTC.

This clone was counted a few times. The gene calls are TRBV11-2 and TRBJ2-7, with 7 bases matching TRBD2. Looked up from germline, CDR1 is SGHAT and CDR2 is FQNNGV. The trim removed 4 bases at V and 3 bases at J, leaving 9 bases unmatched. The CDR3 covers 15 residues. The CDR3 loop is CASSSASGAIYEQYF. Here the CDR3 DNA reads TGTGCCAGCAGCTCAGCTAGCGGAGCAATCTACGAGCAGTACTTC. Combining the CDR3 with reference TRBV11-2 and TRBJ2-7 gives the whole variable domain EAGVAQSPRYKIIEKRQSVAFWCNPISGHATLYWYQQILGQGPKLLIQFQNNGVVDDSQLPKDRFSAERLKGVDSTLKIQPAKLEDSAVYLCASSSASGAIYEQYFGPGTRLTVT.